The 2 T cell receptor beta chains given below trace back to one sample, sequenced in a study of T cell responses to AZD1222 COVID-19 vaccine. Method: immunoSEQ multiplex PCR; TCRdb's copy keeps in-frame clones and lacks some. Here the sample spans 150,000 to 200,000 clones, just over 90% being singletons. The sample in question was peripheral blood, obtained on day 0 of AZD1222 vaccination. The source is an adult in good health.

The CDR3 sequence is CASSSVSRGSNEKLFF. Here the CDR3 DNA reads TGTGCCAGCAGCTCGGTGTCCAGGGGGTCTAATGAAAAACTGTTTTTT. The chain links TRBV7-9 to TRBJ1-4, with 7 nucleotides matching TRBD1. The CDR3 extends over 16 amino acids. Germline values: CDR1 SEHNR, CDR2 FQNEAQ (reference sequence). Losses at the gene ends were 4 bases for V and 3 bases for J; bases not matched to a gene: 8.

The J gene is TRBJ1-5, the V gene TRBV29-1; a possible D gene is TRBD1 (5 bases). V dropped 7 bases and J dropped 8 bases, with 21 bases sitting between them. The germline V gene has CDR1 SQVTM and CDR2 ANQGSEA. The CDR3 spans 14 residues. For the CDR3, the DNA is TGCAGCGCCACTAACCGGGTGCCGGGGGAGCCCCAGCATTTT. This translates into CSATNRVPGEPQHF.